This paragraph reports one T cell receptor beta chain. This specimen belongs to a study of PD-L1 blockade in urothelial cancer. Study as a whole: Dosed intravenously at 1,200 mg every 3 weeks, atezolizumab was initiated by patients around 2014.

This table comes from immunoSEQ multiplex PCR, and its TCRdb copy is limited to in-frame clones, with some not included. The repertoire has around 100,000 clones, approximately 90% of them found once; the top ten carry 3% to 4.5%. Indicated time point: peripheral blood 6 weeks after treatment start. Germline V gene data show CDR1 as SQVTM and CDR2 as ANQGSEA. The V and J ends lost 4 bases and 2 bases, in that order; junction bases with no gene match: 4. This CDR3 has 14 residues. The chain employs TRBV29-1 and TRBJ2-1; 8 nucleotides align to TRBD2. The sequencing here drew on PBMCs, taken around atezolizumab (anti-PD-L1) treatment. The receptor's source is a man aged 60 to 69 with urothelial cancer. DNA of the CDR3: TGCAGCGTTGGTTATAGCGGGGCCTACAATGAGCAGTTCTTC. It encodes CSVGYSGAYNEQFF.